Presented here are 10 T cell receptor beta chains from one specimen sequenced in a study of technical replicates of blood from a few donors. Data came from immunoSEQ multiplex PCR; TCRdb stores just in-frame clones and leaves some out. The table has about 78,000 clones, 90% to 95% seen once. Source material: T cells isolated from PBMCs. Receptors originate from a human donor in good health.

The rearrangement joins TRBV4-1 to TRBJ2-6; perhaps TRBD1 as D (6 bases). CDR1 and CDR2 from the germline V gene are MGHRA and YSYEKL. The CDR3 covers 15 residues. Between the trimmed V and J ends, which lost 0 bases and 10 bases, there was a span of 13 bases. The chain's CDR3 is CASSQENYRVNVLTF. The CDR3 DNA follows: TGCGCCAGCAGCCAAGAGAACTACAGGGTGAACGTCCTGACTTTC.

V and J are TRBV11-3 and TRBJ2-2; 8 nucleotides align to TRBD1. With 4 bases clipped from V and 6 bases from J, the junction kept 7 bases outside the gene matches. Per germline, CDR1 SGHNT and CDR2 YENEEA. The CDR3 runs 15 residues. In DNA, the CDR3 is TGTGCCAGCAGCTCGAGACAGGGGTTTGCCGGGGAGCTGTTTTTT. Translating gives CASSSRQGFAGELFF.

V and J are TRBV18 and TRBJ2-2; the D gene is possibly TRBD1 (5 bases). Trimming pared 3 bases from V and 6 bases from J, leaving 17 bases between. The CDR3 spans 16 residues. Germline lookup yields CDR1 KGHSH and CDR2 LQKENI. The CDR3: CASSPRLDSFAGELFF. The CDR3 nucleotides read TGTGCCAGCTCACCTCGGCTCGACAGCTTTGCCGGGGAGCTGTTTTTT.

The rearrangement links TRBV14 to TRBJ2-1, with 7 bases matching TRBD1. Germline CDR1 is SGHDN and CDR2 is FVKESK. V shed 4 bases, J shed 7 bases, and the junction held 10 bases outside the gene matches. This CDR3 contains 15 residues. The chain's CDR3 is CASSLRQGNKNEQFF. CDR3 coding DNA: TGTGCCAGCAGCCTGCGACAGGGTAATAAGAATGAGCAGTTCTTC.

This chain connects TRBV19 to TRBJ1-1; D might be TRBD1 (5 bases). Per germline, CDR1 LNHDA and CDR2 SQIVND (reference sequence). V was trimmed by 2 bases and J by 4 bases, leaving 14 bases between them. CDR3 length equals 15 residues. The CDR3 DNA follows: TGTGCCAGTAGTATAAAAGGGGTGGGGCCCACTGAAGCTTTCTTT. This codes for CASSIKGVGPTEAFF.

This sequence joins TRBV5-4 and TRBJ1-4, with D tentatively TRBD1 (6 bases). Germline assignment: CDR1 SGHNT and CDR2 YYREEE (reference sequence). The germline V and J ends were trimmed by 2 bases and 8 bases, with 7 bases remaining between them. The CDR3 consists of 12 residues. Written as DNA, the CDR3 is TGTGCCAGCAGCTTAGACAGGGAAAAACTGTTTTTT. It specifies CASSLDREKLFF.

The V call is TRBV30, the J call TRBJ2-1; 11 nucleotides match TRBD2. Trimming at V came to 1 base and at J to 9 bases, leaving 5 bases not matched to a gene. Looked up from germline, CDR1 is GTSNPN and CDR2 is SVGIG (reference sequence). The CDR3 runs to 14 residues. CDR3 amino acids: CAWSEGLAVSEQFF. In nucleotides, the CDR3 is TGTGCCTGGAGTGAGGGACTAGCGGTCAGTGAGCAGTTCTTC.

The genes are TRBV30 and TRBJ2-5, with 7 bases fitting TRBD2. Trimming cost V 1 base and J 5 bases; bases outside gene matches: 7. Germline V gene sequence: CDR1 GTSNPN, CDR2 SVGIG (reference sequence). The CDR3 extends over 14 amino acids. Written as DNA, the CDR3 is TGTGCCTGGAGTGGTTGGGCGGGAGTGGAGACCCAGTACTTC. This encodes CAWSGWAGVETQYF. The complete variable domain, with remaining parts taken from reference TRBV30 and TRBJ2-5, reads SQTIHQWPATLVQPVGSPLSLECTVEGTSNPNLYWYRQAAGRGLQLLFYSVGIGQISSEVPQNLSASRPQDRQFILSSKKLLLSDSGFYLCAWSGWAGVETQYFGPGTRLLVL.

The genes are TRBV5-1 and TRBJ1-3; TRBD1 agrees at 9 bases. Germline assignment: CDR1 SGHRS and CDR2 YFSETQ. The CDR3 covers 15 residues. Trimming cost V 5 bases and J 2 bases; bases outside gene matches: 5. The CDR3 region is CASSKRTGAGNTIYF. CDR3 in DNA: TGCGCCAGCAGTAAAAGGACAGGGGCTGGAAACACCATATATTTT. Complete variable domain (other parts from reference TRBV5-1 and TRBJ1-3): KAGVTQTPRYLIKTRGQQVTLSCSPISGHRSVSWYQQTPGQGLQFLFEYFSETQRNKGNFPGRFSGRQFSNSRSEMNVSTLELGDSALYLCASSKRTGAGNTIYFGEGSWLTVV.

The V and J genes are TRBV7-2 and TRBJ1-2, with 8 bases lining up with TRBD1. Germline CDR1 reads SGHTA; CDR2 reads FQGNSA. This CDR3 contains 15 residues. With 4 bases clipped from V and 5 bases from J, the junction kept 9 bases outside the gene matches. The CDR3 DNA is TGTGCCAGCAGCTCGCAGGGGGCTAGTGGGTATGGCTACACCTTC. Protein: CASSSQGASGYGYTF.